The 10 T cell receptor beta chains below come from one sample, sequenced in a study of vaccination and CD4 T cells after COVID-19. Antigens for these TCRs are unknown. Treatment noted: approximately 9-day PBMC culture with coronavirus spike peptide pools or control peptides (ViraFEST assay). Sequenced with the Oncomine TCR Beta short-read assay was DNA taken from cultured CD4+ T cells. TCRdb re-called the PCR reads through MiXCR, storing one row per CDR3 protein. This table has some 15,000 distinct CDR3 sequences, approximately 76% appearing once. The sequencing input was CD4+ T cells from blood, cultured in vitro. All receptors derive from a human donor who had recovered from COVID-19.

This chain links TRBV6-1 with TRBJ2-7, with 8 bases identical to TRBD2. The CDR3 runs to 14 residues. Trimming removed 6 bases from V and 6 bases from J; junction bases left unmatched: 10. Germline V CDR1 and CDR2: MNHNS, SASEGT. The CDR3 loop is CASRETGTRGEQYF. CDR3 sequence (DNA): TGTGCCAGCAGGGAAACCGGGACTAGGGGCGAGCAGTACTTC.

V usage is TRBV27 and J usage is TRBJ1-1; D is perhaps TRBD1 (6 bases). Trimming stripped 2 bases from V and 5 bases from J, with 15 bases between. This CDR3 is built from 15 residues. CDR1 is MNHEY and CDR2 is SMNVEV in the germline V gene (reference sequence). CDR3 in amino acids: CASSLKGDWGTEAFF. CDR3 in DNA: TGTGCCAGCAGTTTAAAGGGGGATTGGGGTACTGAAGCTTTCTTT.

The chain couples TRBV6-1 to TRBJ1-5, with TRBD1 as a possible D gene (6 bases). CDR1 and CDR2 from the germline V gene are MNHNS and SASEGT. This CDR3 region has 15 residues. Trimming stripped 10 bases from V and 4 bases from J, with 20 bases between. CDR3 nucleotide sequence: TGTGCCACCACCCCAGCCTCAGGGGATAATCAGCCCCAGCATTTT. Amino acid sequence: CATTPASGDNQPQHF.

The rearrangement uses TRBV29-1 and TRBJ1-1, with 8 bases identical to TRBD1. There are 14 residues in the CDR3. Germline V gene sequence: CDR1 SQVTM, CDR2 ANQGSEA. J gave up 4 bases and V 4 bases, and 8 bases lay outside the gene matches. CDR3 nucleotides: TGCAGCGTTGGGGTGCAGGGGGCAATCACTGAAGCTTTCTTT. Protein product: CSVGVQGAITEAFF.

The V and J genes are TRBV10-1 and TRBJ2-7; 7 bases are a match to TRBD1. The germline V gene encodes CDR1 WNHNN and CDR2 SYGVQD (reference sequence). The junction had 15 bases not matched to a gene; V was cut back by 3 bases and J by 7 bases. CDR3 length equals 16 residues. The CDR3 is CASSEILLAGGREQYF. The CDR3 DNA reads as TGCGCCAGCAGTGAAATCCTTTTGGCAGGGGGACGGGAGCAGTACTTC.

This clonotype was seen only once. The V gene is TRBV12-1, the J gene TRBJ1-4. TRBV12-1 is deemed a pseudogene. CDR3 length: 12 amino acids. CDR3 amino acids: CASSLVQGGLFF. The CDR3 DNA sequence: TGTGCCAGCAGCTTGGTACAGGGAGGGCTGTTTTTT.

This clonotype has only a few counts. V and J are TRBV15 and TRBJ1-2; D may be TRBD1 (5 bases). Trimming removed 1 base at V and 6 bases at J, with 12 bases between. CDR1 is LNHNV and CDR2 is YYDKDF in the germline V gene (reference sequence). The CDR3 extends over 14 amino acids. CDR3 sequence: CATSRGDRDDGYTF. CDR3 nucleotide sequence: TGTGCCACCAGCAGAGGGGACCGGGATGATGGCTACACCTTC.

J is TRBJ2-1 and V is TRBV24-1; D perhaps matches TRBD2 (6 bases). Germline V lookup: CDR1 KGHDR, CDR2 SFDVKD. Trimming pared 3 bases from V and 6 bases from J, leaving 8 bases between. The CDR3 length is 13 residues. The CDR3 region has the DNA TGTGCCACCAGTGATGGGGGAGGCAATGAGCAGTTCTTC. This codes for CATSDGGGNEQFF.

The chain couples TRBV20-1 to TRBJ2-4, with D possibly being TRBD1 (5 bases). The CDR3 runs 14 residues. Deletions cut 0 bases from V and 0 bases from J, with 6 bases between. Germline-derived CDR1 and CDR2 are DFQATT and SNEGSKA (reference sequence). The CDR3 spells CSAREQEAKNIQYF. CDR3 sequence (DNA): TGCAGTGCTAGAGAACAGGAAGCCAAAAACATTCAGTACTTC.

The rearrangement links TRBV20-1 to TRBJ2-3; D not certain. Germline V gives CDR1 DFQATT, CDR2 SNEGSKA (reference sequence). The V end lost 1 base, the J end lost 4 bases, and 27 bases lay between the germline ends. This CDR3 contains 19 residues. The CDR3 loop is CSARGLNLVGTGTSDTQYF. The CDR3 DNA reads as TGCAGTGCTAGAGGCTTGAATTTGGTGGGTACGGGTACGTCAGATACGCAGTATTTT.